These T cell receptor beta chains were read from a single sample in a study of blood T cell repertoires in COVID-19. TCRdb's table, derived via immunoSEQ multiplex PCR, lists solely in-frame clones and lacks some. The sample shows some 90,000 clones, roughly 72% of them seen only once. The sample consisted of peripheral blood. The receptor source for this set is a woman between 55 and 75 years old in a cohort sampled during active or convalescent COVID-19. CDR3s include the opening cysteine and the closing phenylalanine or tryptophan. D genes are given only for firm matches. For some rows the clone size is stated as once, few or many, or as a class when expanded; others skip it.

CDR3aa | CDR3nt | abundance | j_gene | v_gene | d_gene
CASRGYYGYTF | TGTGCCAGCCGAGGGTACTATGGCTACACCTTC | few | TRBJ1-2 | TRBV28 | NA
CASSQEESGNSGANVLTF | TGTGCCAGCAGCCAAGAAGAATCGGGGAACTCTGGGGCCAACGTCCTGACTTTC | many | TRBJ2-6 | TRBV3-1/TRBV3-2 | NA
CASSPSGGWYEQYF | TGTGCCAGCTCACCTAGCGGGGGCTGGTACGAGCAGTACTTC | NA | TRBJ2-7 | TRBV18 | TRBD2
CAISESVDRDTQYF | TGTGCCATCAGTGAGTCCGTTGACAGGGATACGCAGTATTTT | NA | TRBJ2-3 | TRBV10-3 | NA
CASSSAEGTEKLFF | TGCGCCAGCAGCTCCGCTGAGGGAACTGAAAAACTGTTTTTT | NA | TRBJ1-4 | TRBV5-1 | NA
CASSSPSGGNEQYF | TGTGCCAGCAGTTCCCCGAGCGGGGGGAACGAGCAGTACTTC | NA | TRBJ2-7 | TRBV27 | TRBD2
CASSQLGLAGPHNEQFF | TGTGCCAGCAGCCAACTGGGACTAGCGGGTCCCCACAATGAGCAGTTCTTC | NA | TRBJ2-1 | TRBV4-2 | TRBD2
CASSPAPGQGFDEQFF | TGTGCCAGCAGTCCGGCCCCGGGACAGGGCTTCGATGAGCAGTTCTTC | NA | TRBJ2-1 | TRBV27 | TRBD1
CASSSKGQGARGNSPLHF | TGTGCCAGCAGCTCAAAGGGACAGGGGGCTCGGGGGAATTCACCCCTCCACTTT | once | TRBJ1-6 | TRBV5-5 | TRBD1
CASSVRRGGEQFF | TGTGCCAGTAGCGTCCGGAGGGGGGGAGAGCAGTTCTTC | NA | TRBJ2-1 | TRBV19 | NA
CARCSRGNQPQHF | TGTGCCAGGTGCTCTAGAGGCAATCAGCCCCAGCATTTT | NA | TRBJ1-5 | TRBV7-3 | NA
CASSMWALSGANVLTF | TGTGCCAGCAGCATGTGGGCCCTCTCTGGGGCCAACGTCCTGACTTTC | NA | TRBJ2-6 | TRBV9 | NA
CASSTGTSGKWDEQFF | TGTGCCAGCAGCACAGGGACTAGCGGTAAATGGGATGAGCAGTTCTTC | many | TRBJ2-1 | TRBV5-5 | TRBD2
CASSVDRVGNTIYF | TGTGCCAGCAGCGTAGACAGGGTTGGAAACACCATATATTTT | few | TRBJ1-3 | TRBV9 | NA
CASSQGVRRNTDTQYF | TGTGCCAGCAGCCAAGGAGTACGGAGGAACACAGATACGCAGTATTTT | NA | TRBJ2-3 | TRBV3-1/TRBV3-2 | NA
CASKQGQGFTGELFF | TGTGCCAGCAAGCAAGGACAGGGGTTCACCGGGGAGCTGTTTTTT | many | TRBJ2-2 | TRBV28 | TRBD1
CASSLVSGTGNTIYF | TGCGCCAGCAGCTTGGTATCGGGGACTGGAAACACCATATATTTT | once | TRBJ1-3 | TRBV5-1 | NA
CASTHKRANSGELFF | TGTGCCAGCACGCACAAGAGGGCGAACTCCGGGGAGCTGTTTTTT | NA | TRBJ2-2 | TRBV6-4 | NA
CASSSEAGRETQYF | TGTGCCAGCAGCTCAGAGGCAGGGAGGGAGACCCAGTACTTC | NA | TRBJ2-5 | TRBV7-9 | NA
CAWGHGKTGITEAFF | TGTGCCTGGGGGCACGGGAAGACAGGGATCACTGAAGCTTTCTTT | NA | TRBJ1-1 | TRBV30 | TRBD1
CASSLSLAGNTDTQYF | TGTGCCAGCAGCTTAAGTCTAGCGGGGAACACAGATACGCAGTATTTT | NA | TRBJ2-3 | TRBV11-3 | TRBD2
CASSAPRGESSYEQYF | TGTGCCAGCAGCGCGCCCAGGGGAGAAAGCTCCTACGAGCAGTACTTC | few | TRBJ2-7 | TRBV9 | NA
CASSSGTGVMNTEAFF | TGCGCCAGCAGCTCCGGGACAGGGGTTATGAACACTGAAGCTTTCTTT | NA | TRBJ1-1 | TRBV5-1 | TRBD1
CASSPPGTGVATGELFF | TGTGCCAGCTCACCACCAGGGACAGGGGTCGCCACCGGGGAGCTGTTTTTT | NA | TRBJ2-2 | TRBV18 | TRBD1
CASSPGQGYGYTF | TGCGCCAGCAGCCCCGGACAGGGCTATGGCTACACCTTC | once | TRBJ1-2 | TRBV4-3 | TRBD1
CASSLSGGDTEAFF | TGTGCCAGCAGTTTGTCAGGGGGTGACACTGAAGCTTTCTTT | NA | TRBJ1-1 | TRBV27 | TRBD1
CSVGQDEQYF | TGCAGCGTGGGACAGGACGAGCAGTACTTC | few | TRBJ2-7 | TRBV29-1 | TRBD1
CAIRDGQGLSGELFF | TGTGCCATCAGGGACGGACAGGGGTTGTCCGGGGAGCTGTTTTTT | NA | TRBJ2-2 | TRBV10-3 | TRBD1
CASSLIGEINEKLFF | TGCGCCAGCAGCTTGATCGGGGAGATTAATGAAAAACTGTTTTTT | once | TRBJ1-4 | TRBV5-1 | NA
CASSLAGAGIGYGYTF | TGTGCCAGCAGCTTAGCTGGGGCAGGGATTGGCTATGGCTACACCTTC | NA | TRBJ1-2 | TRBV7-9 | NA
CASSSDRGRGSQPQHF | TGTGCCAGCAGCTCAGACAGGGGGCGAGGAAGTCAGCCCCAGCATTTT | once | TRBJ1-5 | TRBV5-6 | TRBD1
CASSSDRGLAKNIQYF | TGTGCCAGCTCGTCCGACAGGGGTCTAGCCAAAAACATTCAGTACTTC | NA | TRBJ2-4 | TRBV18 | TRBD1
CASSSYYRDRENEQFF | TGTGCCAGCAGCTCTTATTACCGGGACAGGGAGAATGAGCAGTTCTTC | NA | TRBJ2-1 | TRBV13 | TRBD1
CAIPGQGHSMNTEAFF | TGTGCCATTCCGGGACAGGGCCACTCCATGAACACTGAAGCTTTCTTT | NA | TRBJ1-1 | TRBV10-3 | TRBD1
CASSTGTGGGQPQHF | TGTGCCAGCTCAACCGGGACAGGGGGTGGTCAGCCCCAGCATTTT | few | TRBJ1-5 | TRBV18 | TRBD1
CASSLEAANIQYF | TGTGCCAGCAGCTTAGAGGCGGCAAACATTCAGTACTTC | NA | TRBJ2-4 | TRBV11-2 | NA
CASSQTDNTGELFF | TGTGCCAGCAGTCAGACAGATAACACCGGGGAGCTGTTTTTT | NA | TRBJ2-2 | TRBV2 | NA
CASSIGGFYGYTF | TGTGCCAGTAGTATAGGCGGGTTCTATGGCTACACCTTC | NA | TRBJ1-2 | TRBV19 | NA
CASSYGVTGQRGNSPLHF | TGTGCCAGCAGTTATGGTGTTACAGGGCAAAGGGGTAATTCACCCCTCCACTTT | NA | TRBJ1-6 | TRBV6-2/TRBV6-3 | NA
CATSDPGGFPATEAFF | TGTGCCACCAGTGACCCCGGCGGGTTCCCGGCCACTGAAGCTTTCTTT | NA | TRBJ1-1 | TRBV24-1 | NA
CASARGRENIQYF | TGTGCCAGCGCCAGGGGAAGAGAAAACATTCAGTACTTC | NA | TRBJ2-4 | TRBV11-2 | NA
CASTGSYEQYF | TGCGCCAGCACAGGCTCCTACGAGCAGTACTTC | NA | TRBJ2-7 | TRBV10-2 | NA
CASSAHRGNSYNEQFF | TGTGCCAGCAGCGCGCACAGGGGAAATTCCTACAATGAGCAGTTCTTC | NA | TRBJ2-1 | TRBV9 | TRBD1
CASRPSGGRNEQFF | TGTGCCAGCAGGCCTTCGGGGGGTAGGAATGAGCAGTTCTTC | few | TRBJ2-1 | TRBV2 | TRBD2
CASSYGQQGWLFF | TGTGCCAGCAGTTACGGCCAACAGGGTTGGCTGTTTTTT | NA | TRBJ1-4 | TRBV6-5 | NA
CASGSTDRGLADTQYF | TGTGCTAGTGGTTCCACCGACAGGGGGCTCGCAGATACGCAGTATTTT | NA | TRBJ2-3 | TRBV12-5 | TRBD1
CAWSVRGGNTGELFF | TGTGCCTGGAGTGTCCGAGGGGGCAACACCGGGGAGCTGTTTTTT | NA | TRBJ2-2 | TRBV30 | TRBD1
CASSQGQGGNQPQHF | TGTGCCAGTAGCCAGGGACAGGGAGGCAATCAGCCCCAGCATTTT | NA | TRBJ1-5 | TRBV19 | TRBD1
CASSQASRGQGVLF | TGTGCCAGCAGCCAAGCCTCCAGGGGACAGGGGGTCCTCTTC | NA | TRBJ2-7 | TRBV3-1/TRBV3-2 | TRBD1
CASSFGGVEVHF | TGTGCCAGCAGTTTTGGGGGCGTCGAGGTTCACTTT | once | TRBJ1-6 | TRBV12-3/TRBV12-4 | NA